This TCR beta chain was sequenced in a study of cytomegalovirus exposure and HLA in healthy donors. The V end lost 3 bases, the J end lost 4 bases, and 10 bases lay between the germline ends. CDR3 length equals 13 residues. The germline V gene encodes CDR1 SGHKS and CDR2 YYEKEE (reference sequence). PCR was performed using 60 Vbeta and 13 Jbeta primers. Repertoires were generated with immunoSEQ multiplex PCR, while TCRdb's copy carries only in-frame clones and drops some. The table lists 90,000 or so clones, 70% to 75% of them singletons. A remark on this clone: Its target is not known.

Healthy bone marrow donors made up the cohort. Points from the study as a whole: Later genetic work tied a missense DCLRE1C variant to beta-chain V and J trimming. A cluster of highly shared sequence variants was likely a sequencing artifact. Later on, an analysis showed TCR association rates differing by HLA locus, with DRB1 the most and HLA-C the fewest.

The chain joins TRBV5-5 to TRBJ1-1, with D hard to call. Sequencing used PBMCs. The source of this sequence is a woman aged 18-29 years in good health and CMV-seropositive. CDR3 region: CASSYATGTEAFF. CDR3 nucleotide sequence: TGTGCCAGCAGCTATGCGACGGGCACTGAAGCTTTCTTT.